The 9 T cell receptor beta chains in this list originate from one sample, sequenced in a study of T cell responses to AZD1222 COVID-19 vaccine. Profiled with immunoSEQ multiplex PCR; TCRdb holds only in-frame clones, not every one. The table records about 140,000 clones, roughly 90% of them present only once. Sequencing used peripheral blood, obtained 28 days after the second AZD1222 dose. These TCRs come from an adult who received the AZD1222 COVID-19 vaccine.

The chain couples TRBV12-3 or TRBV12-4 to TRBJ1-2; D is unresolved. With 6 bases removed from V and 4 bases from J, the gap between germline ends came to 12 bases. The CDR3 is made up of 13 amino acids. The CDR3 here is CASSPYTLYGYTF. The CDR3 DNA sequence: TGTGCCAGCAGCCCTTATACCCTCTATGGCTACACCTTC.

The V call is TRBV5-6, the J call TRBJ2-7; unclear D gene. V gave up 4 bases and J gave up 0 bases, with 5 bases separating them. Germline CDR1 reads SGHDT; CDR2 reads YYEEEE. The CDR3 spans 12 residues. The CDR3 DNA reads as TGTGCCAGCAGCCTGAGCTCCTACGAGCAGTACTTC. Protein sequence: CASSLSSYEQYF.

This clone was seen just once. The rearrangement joins TRBV11-1 to TRBJ2-1; 7 nucleotides align to TRBD1. The CDR3 length is 16 residues. Trimming at V came to 4 bases and at J to 0 bases, leaving 6 bases not matched to a gene. Germline CDR1 is SGHAT and CDR2 is FQDESV (reference sequence). CDR3 nucleotides: TGTGCCAGCAGCTCAGGGACAGAGAGCTCCTACAATGAGCAGTTCTTC. It specifies CASSSGTESSYNEQFF. The full variable domain, rest sourced from reference TRBV11-1 and TRBJ2-1, is EAEVAQSPRYKITEKSQAVAFWCDPISGHATLYWYRQILGQGPELLVQFQDESVVDDSQLPKDRFSAERLKGVDSTLKIQPAELGDSAMYLCASSSGTESSYNEQFFGPGTRLTVL.

The count of this clone is one. The chain uses TRBV5-1 and TRBJ2-5; no firm D call. The CDR3 is made up of 14 amino acids. The V end was cut by 0 bases, the J end by 1 base, with 7 bases between. Germline V gene sequence: CDR1 SGHRS, CDR2 YFSETQ. The CDR3 nucleotides are TGCGCCAGCAGCTTGGGGAGTACCCAAGAGACCCAGTACTTC. It translates to CASSLGSTQETQYF.

Only a few counts were recorded for this clone. The V and J genes are TRBV15 and TRBJ2-7; no reliable D call. The CDR3 totals 16 residues. Germline CDR1 reads LNHNV; CDR2 reads YYDKDF (reference sequence). V lost 0 bases to trimming and J lost 0 bases, with 12 bases between them. The CDR3 loop is CATSREKRSSSYEQYF. DNA of the CDR3: TGTGCCACCAGCAGAGAAAAGCGCTCTAGCTCCTACGAGCAGTACTTC.

The chain combines TRBV28 with TRBJ1-1; D might be TRBD1 (5 bases). This CDR3 has 14 residues. Germline V gene lookup returns CDR1 MDHEN and CDR2 SYDVKM. V was clipped by 7 bases and J by 8 bases, with 20 bases between them. The CDR3 DNA follows: TGTGCCAGCACCTTAACCTCCGGGACTACCGAAGCTTTCTTT. Translated, it gives CASTLTSGTTEAFF.

In nucleotides, the CDR3 is TGTGCCAGTAGTGTCGCATTGGGCACTGAAGCTTTCTTT. This encodes CASSVALGTEAFF. The V gene is TRBV19, the J gene TRBJ1-1; no definite D call. V was pared by 5 bases and J by 4 bases, with 11 bases between. Germline-derived CDR1 and CDR2 are LNHDA and SQIVND (reference sequence). The length of the CDR3 is 13 residues.

As to this clone: Different DNA sequences within this sample yield the same CDR3. The V gene is TRBV29-1, the J gene TRBJ1-6, with 11 bases identical to TRBD1. The germline gives CDR1 SQVTM, CDR2 ANQGSEA. The V segment lost 6 bases and the J segment 7 bases; nucleotides outside the gene matches: 2. The CDR3 has 13 amino acids. The CDR3 reads CSVGQGGNSPLHF. CDR3 bases: TGCAGCGTGGGACAGGGGGGCAATTCACCCCTCCACTTT.

This sequence joins TRBV24-1 and TRBJ1-1; D is undetermined. The CDR3 has 13 residues. Looked up from germline, CDR1 is KGHDR and CDR2 is SFDVKD. Trimming removed 4 bases from V and 3 bases from J, with 8 bases in between. CDR3 region: CATSDPGDTEAFF. CDR3 in DNA: TGTGCCACCAGTGACCCAGGTGACACTGAAGCTTTCTTT.